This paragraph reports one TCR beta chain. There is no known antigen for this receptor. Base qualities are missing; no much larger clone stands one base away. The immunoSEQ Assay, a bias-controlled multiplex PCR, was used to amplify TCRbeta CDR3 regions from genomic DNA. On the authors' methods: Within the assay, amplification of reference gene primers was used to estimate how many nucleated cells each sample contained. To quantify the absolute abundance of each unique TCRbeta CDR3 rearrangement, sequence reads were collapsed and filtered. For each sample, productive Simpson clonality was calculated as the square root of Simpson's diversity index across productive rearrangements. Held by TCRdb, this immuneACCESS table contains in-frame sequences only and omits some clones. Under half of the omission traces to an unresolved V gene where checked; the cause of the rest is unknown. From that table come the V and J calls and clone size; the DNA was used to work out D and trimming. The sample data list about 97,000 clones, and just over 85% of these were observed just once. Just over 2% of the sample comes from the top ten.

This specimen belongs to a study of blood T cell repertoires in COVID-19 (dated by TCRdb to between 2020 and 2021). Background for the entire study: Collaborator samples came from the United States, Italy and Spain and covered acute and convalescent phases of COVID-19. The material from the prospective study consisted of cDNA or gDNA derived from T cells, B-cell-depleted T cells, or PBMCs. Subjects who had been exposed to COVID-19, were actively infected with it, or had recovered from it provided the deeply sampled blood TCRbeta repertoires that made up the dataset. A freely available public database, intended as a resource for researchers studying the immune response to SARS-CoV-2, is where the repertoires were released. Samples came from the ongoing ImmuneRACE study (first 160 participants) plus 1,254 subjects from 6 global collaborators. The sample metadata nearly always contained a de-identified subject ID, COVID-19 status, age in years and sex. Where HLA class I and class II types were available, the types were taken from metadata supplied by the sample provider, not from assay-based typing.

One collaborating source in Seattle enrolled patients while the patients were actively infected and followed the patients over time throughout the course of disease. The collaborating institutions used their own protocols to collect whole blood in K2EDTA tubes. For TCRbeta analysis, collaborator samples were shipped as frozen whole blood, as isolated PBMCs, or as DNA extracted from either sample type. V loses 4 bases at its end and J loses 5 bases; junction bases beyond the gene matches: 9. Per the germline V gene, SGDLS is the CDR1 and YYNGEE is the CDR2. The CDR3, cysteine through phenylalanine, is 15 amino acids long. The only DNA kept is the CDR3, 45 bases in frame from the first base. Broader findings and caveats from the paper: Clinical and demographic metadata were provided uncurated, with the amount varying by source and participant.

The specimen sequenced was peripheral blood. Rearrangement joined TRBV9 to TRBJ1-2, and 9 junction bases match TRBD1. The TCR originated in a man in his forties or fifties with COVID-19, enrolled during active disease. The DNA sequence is TGTGCCAGCAGCCCAGGGACAGGGAAGGGGTATGGCTACACCTTC. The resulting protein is CASSPGTGKGYGYTF.